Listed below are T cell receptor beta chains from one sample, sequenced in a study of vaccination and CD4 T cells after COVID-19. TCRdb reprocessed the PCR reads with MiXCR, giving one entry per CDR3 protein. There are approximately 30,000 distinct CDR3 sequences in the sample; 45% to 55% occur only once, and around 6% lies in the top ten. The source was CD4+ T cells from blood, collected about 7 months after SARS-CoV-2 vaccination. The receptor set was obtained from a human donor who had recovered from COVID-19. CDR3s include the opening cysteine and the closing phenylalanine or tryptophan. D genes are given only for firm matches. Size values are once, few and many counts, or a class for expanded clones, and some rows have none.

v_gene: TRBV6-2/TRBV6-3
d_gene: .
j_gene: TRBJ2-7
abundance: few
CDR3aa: CASSRTQFPNEQYF
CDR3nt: TGTGCCAGCAGTCGGACGCAGTTTCCCAACGAGCAGTACTTC

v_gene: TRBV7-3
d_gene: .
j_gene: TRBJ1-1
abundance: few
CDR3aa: CASSLHQGSPEAFF
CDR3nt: TGTGCCAGCAGCTTACACCAGGGGAGCCCTGAAGCTTTCTTT

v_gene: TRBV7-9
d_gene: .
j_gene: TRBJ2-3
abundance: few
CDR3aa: CASSSPRSADTQYF
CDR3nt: TGTGCCAGCAGCTCTCCCCGGTCGGCAGATACGCAGTATTTT

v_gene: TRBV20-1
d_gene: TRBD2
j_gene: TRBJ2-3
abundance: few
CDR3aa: CSARDVASGTTDTQYF
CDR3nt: TGCAGTGCTAGAGATGTGGCTAGCGGGACCACAGATACGCAGTATTTT

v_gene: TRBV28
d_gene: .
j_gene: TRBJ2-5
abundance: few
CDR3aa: CASRPQGGGETQYF
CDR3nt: TGTGCCAGCAGGCCCCAGGGAGGGGGGGAGACCCAGTACTTC

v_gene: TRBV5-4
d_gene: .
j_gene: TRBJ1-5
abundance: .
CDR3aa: CASSLGEGDEPQHF
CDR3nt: TGTGCCAGCAGCTTGGGGGAGGGGGACGAGCCCCAGCATTTT

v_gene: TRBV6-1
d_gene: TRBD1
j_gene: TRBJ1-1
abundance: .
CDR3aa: CASRKTGTSTLNTEAFF
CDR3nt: TGTGCCAGCAGGAAGACAGGGACCTCTACCTTGAACACTGAAGCTTTCTTT

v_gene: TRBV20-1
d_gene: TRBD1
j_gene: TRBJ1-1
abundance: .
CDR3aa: CSAKNRGLNTEAFF
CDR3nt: TGCAGTGCAAAAAACAGGGGGCTGAACACTGAAGCTTTCTTT

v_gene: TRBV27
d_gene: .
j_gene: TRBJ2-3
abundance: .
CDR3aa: CASSLSVATRSDTQYF
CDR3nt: TGTGCCAGCAGTTTATCGGTAGCGACGCGATCAGATACGCAGTATTTT

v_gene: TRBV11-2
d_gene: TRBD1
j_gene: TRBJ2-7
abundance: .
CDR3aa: CASSRTGGGYEQYF
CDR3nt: TGTGCCAGCAGCCGGACAGGGGGCGGATACGAGCAGTACTTC

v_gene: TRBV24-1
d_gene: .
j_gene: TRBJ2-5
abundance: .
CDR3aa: CATSESGWVEETQYF
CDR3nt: TGTGCCACCAGTGAGTCGGGATGGGTGGAAGAGACCCAGTACTTC

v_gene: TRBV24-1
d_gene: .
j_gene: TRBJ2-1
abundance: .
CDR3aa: CATRPDGNNEQFF
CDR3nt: TGTGCCACCAGACCAGACGGCAACAATGAGCAGTTCTTC

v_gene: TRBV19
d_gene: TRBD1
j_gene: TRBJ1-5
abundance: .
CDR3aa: CASSIRGPSNQPQHF
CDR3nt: TGTGCCAGTAGTATAAGGGGGCCGTCCAATCAGCCCCAGCATTTT

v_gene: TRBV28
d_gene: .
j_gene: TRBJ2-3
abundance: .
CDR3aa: CASSSPTDTQYF
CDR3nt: TGTGCCAGCAGTTCCCCCACAGATACGCAGTATTTT

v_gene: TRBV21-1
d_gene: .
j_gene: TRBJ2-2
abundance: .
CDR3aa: CASSGRTSGPIISAGELFF
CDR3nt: TGTGCCAGCAGCGGGCGGACTAGCGGCCCGATTATTTCGGCCGGGGAGCTGTTTTTT

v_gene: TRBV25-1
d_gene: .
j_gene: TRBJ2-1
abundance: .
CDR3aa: CASSDAGVSYNEQFF
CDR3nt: TGTGCCAGCAGTGACGCCGGGGTATCCTACAATGAGCAGTTCTTC

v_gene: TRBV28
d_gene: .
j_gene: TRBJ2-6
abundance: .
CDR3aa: CASRIEMGLSSGANVLTF
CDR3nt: TGTGCCAGCAGAATCGAAATGGGGCTCAGCTCTGGGGCCAACGTCCTGACTTTC

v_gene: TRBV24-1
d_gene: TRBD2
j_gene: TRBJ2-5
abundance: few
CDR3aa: CATSDVGLAAQETQYF
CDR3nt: TGTGCCACCAGTGATGTGGGACTAGCGGCCCAAGAGACCCAGTACTTC

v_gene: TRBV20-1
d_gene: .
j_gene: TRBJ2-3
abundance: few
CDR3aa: CSARGPLEPSTDTQYF
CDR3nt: TGCAGTGCTAGAGGCCCACTTGAACCTAGCACAGATACGCAGTATTTT

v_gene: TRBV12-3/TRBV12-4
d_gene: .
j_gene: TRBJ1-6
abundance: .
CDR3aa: CASSWGGQSSYNSPLHF
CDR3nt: TGTGCCAGCAGTTGGGGAGGACAGAGCTCCTATAATTCACCCCTCCACTTT